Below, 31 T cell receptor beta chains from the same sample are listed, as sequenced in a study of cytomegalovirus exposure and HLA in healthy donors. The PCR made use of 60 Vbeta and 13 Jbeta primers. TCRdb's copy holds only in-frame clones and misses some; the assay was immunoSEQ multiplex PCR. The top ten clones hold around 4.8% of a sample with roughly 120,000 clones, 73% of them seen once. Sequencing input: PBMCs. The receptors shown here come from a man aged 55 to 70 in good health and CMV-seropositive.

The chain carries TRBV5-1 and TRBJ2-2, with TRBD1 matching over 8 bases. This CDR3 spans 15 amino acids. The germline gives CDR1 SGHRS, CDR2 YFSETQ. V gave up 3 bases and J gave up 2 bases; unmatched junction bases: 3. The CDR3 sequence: CASSSGQGNTGELFF. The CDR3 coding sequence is TGCGCCAGCAGCTCAGGACAGGGAAACACCGGGGAGCTGTTTTTT.

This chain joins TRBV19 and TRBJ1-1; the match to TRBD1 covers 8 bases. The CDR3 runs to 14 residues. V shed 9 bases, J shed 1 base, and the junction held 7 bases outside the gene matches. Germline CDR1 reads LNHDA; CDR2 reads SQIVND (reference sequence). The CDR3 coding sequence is TGTGCCAGCCGACAGGGGCCTGCGAACACTGAAGCTTTCTTT. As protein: CASRQGPANTEAFF. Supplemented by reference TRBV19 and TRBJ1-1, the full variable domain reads DGGITQSPKYLFRKEGQNVTLSCEQNLNHDAMYWYRQDPGQGLRLIYYSQIVNDFQKGDIAEGYSVSREKKESFPLTVTSAQKNPTAFYLCASRQGPANTEAFFGQGTRLTVV.

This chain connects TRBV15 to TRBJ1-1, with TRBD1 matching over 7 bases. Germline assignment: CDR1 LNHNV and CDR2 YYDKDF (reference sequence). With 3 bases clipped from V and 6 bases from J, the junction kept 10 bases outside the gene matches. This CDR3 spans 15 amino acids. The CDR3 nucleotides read TGTGCCACCAGCAGGAGGACCACAGGGGCGTCTGAAGCTTTCTTT. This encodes CATSRRTTGASEAFF.

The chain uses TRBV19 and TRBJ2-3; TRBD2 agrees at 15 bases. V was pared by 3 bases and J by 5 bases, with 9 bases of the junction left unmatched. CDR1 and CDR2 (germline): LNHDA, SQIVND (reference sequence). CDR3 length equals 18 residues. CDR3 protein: CASSILGLAGGRGDTQYF. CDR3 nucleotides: TGTGCCAGTAGTATTCTGGGACTAGCGGGGGGCAGGGGAGATACGCAGTATTTT.

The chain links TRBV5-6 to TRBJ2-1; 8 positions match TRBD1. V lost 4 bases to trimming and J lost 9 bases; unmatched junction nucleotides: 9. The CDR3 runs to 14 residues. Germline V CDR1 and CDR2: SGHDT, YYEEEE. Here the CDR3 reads CASSIFGQGGEQFF. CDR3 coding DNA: TGTGCCAGCAGCATTTTTGGACAGGGTGGTGAGCAGTTCTTC.

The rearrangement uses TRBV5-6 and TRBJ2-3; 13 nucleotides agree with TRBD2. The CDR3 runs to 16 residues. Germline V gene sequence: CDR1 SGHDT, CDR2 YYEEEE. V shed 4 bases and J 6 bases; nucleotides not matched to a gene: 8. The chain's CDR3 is CASSPGLAGDVDTQYF. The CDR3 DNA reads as TGTGCCAGCAGCCCCGGACTAGCGGGGGATGTGGATACGCAGTATTTT.

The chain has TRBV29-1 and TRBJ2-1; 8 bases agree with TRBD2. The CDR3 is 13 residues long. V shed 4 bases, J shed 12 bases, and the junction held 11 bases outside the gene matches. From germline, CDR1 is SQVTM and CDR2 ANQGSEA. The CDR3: CSVVEIAGRGQFF. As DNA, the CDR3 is TGCAGCGTTGTAGAGATAGCGGGGAGGGGGCAGTTCTTC.

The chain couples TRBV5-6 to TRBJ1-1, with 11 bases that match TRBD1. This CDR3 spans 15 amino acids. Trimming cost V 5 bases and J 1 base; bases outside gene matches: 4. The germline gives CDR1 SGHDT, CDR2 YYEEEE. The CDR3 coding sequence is TGTGCCAGCAGTTTTGGGACAGGGGGGAACACTGAAGCTTTCTTT. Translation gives CASSFGTGGNTEAFF. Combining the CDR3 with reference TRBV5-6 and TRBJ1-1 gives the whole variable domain DAGVTQSPTHLIKTRGQQVTLRCSPKSGHDTVSWYQQALGQGPQFIFQYYEEEERQRGNFPDRFSGHQFPNYSSELNVNALLLGDSALYLCASSFGTGGNTEAFFGQGTRLTVV.

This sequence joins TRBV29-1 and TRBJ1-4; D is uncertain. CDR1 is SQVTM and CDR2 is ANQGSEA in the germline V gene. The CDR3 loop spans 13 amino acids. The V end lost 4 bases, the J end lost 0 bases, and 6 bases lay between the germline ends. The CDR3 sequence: CSVVGATNEKLFF. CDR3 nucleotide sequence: TGCAGCGTTGTCGGTGCAACTAATGAAAAACTGTTTTTT.

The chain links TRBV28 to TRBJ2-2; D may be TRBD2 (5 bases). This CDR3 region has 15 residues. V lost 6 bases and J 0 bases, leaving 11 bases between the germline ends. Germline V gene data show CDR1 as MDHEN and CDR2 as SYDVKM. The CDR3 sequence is CASRGSAANTGELFF. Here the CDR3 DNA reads TGTGCCAGCAGGGGGAGCGCGGCGAACACCGGGGAGCTGTTTTTT.

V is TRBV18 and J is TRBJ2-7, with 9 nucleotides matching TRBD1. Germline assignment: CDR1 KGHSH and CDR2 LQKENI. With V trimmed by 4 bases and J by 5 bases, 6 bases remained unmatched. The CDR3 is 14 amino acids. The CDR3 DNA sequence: TGTGCCAGCTCACTGGGGACAGGGCGCAACGAGCAGTACTTC. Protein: CASSLGTGRNEQYF.

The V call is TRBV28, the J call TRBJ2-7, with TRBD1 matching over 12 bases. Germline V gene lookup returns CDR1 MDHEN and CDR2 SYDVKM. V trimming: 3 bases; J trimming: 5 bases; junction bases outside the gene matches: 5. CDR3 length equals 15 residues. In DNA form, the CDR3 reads TGTGCCAGCAGTTTGTGGGGACAGGGGGCCCACGAGCAGTACTTC. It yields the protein CASSLWGQGAHEQYF.

This chain's CDR3 is CASSELGNQPQHF. As DNA, the CDR3 is TGTGCCAGCAGTGAGCTGGGCAATCAGCCCCAGCATTTT. The gene calls are TRBV28 and TRBJ1-5; no definite D call. Germline V lookup: CDR1 MDHEN, CDR2 SYDVKM. V lost 5 bases to trimming and J lost 2 bases, with 7 bases between them. The CDR3 covers 13 residues.

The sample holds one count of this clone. Written as DNA, the CDR3 is TGTGCCTGGAGGCAAAAGGCGGCCGGGGGAAATGAGCAGTTCTTC. Translating gives CAWRQKAAGGNEQFF. The chain uses TRBV30 and TRBJ2-1; maybe TRBD2 (6 bases). Trimming took 3 bases from V and 7 from J, leaving 19 bases between them. The CDR3 is 15 residues long. Germline V gene sequence: CDR1 GTSNPN, CDR2 SVGIG (reference sequence). Full variable domain (rest looked up from reference TRBV30 and TRBJ2-1): SQTIHQWPATLVQPVGSPLSLECTVEGTSNPNLYWYRQAAGRGLQLLFYSVGIGQISSEVPQNLSASRPQDRQFILSSKKLLLSDSGFYLCAWRQKAAGGNEQFFGPGTRLTVL.

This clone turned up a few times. As DNA, the CDR3 is TGCGCCAGCAGCTTGGGATCGGGGGGCAATTCACCCCTCCACTTT. This translates into CASSLGSGGNSPLHF. J is TRBJ1-6 and V is TRBV5-1, with D possibly matching TRBD1 (6 bases). The CDR3 spans 15 residues. V was shortened by 0 bases and J by 7 bases, with 11 bases between the two germline ends. Germline CDR1 is SGHRS and CDR2 is YFSETQ.

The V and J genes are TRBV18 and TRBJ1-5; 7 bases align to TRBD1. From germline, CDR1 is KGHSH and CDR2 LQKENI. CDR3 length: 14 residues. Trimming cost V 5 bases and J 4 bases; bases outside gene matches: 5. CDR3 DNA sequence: TGTGCCAGCTCAGCGGGACAGCAAAATCAGCCCCAGCATTTT. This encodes CASSAGQQNQPQHF.

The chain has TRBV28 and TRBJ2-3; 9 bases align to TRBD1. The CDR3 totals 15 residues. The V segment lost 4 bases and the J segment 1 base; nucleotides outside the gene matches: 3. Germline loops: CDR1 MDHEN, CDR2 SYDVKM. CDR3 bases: TGTGCCAGCAGTTCAAGGACAGGGGGCACAGATACGCAGTATTTT. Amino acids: CASSSRTGGTDTQYF. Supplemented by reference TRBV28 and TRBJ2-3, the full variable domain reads DVKVTQSSRYLVKRTGEKVFLECVQDMDHENMFWYRQDPGLGLRLIYFSYDVKMKEKGDIPEGYSVSREKKERFSLILESASTNQTSMYLCASSSRTGGTDTQYFGPGTRLTVL.

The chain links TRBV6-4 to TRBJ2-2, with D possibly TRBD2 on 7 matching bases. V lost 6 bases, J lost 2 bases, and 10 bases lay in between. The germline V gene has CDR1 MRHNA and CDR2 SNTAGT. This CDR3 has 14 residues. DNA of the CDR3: TGTGCCAGCAGACAGGGACTAAACACCGGGGAGCTGTTTTTT. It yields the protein CASRQGLNTGELFF.

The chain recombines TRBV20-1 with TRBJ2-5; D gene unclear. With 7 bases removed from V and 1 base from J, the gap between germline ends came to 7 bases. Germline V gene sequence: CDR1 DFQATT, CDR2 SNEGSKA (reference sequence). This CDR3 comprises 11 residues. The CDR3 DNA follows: TGCAGTGGACTGACCCAAGAGACCCAGTACTTC. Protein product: CSGLTQETQYF.

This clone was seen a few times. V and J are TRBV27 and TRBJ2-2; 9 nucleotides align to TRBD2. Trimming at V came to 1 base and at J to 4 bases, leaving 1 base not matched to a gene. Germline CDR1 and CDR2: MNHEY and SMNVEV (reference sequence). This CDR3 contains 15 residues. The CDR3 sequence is CASSLLAGVTGELFF. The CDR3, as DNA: TGTGCCAGCAGTTTATTAGCGGGGGTCACCGGGGAGCTGTTTTTT.

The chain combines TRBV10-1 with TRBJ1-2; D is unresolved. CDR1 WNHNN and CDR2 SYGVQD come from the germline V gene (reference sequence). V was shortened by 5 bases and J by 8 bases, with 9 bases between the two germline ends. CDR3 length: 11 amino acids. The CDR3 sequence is CASSPVEGYTF. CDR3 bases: TGCGCCAGCAGTCCAGTGGAGGGCTACACCTTC.

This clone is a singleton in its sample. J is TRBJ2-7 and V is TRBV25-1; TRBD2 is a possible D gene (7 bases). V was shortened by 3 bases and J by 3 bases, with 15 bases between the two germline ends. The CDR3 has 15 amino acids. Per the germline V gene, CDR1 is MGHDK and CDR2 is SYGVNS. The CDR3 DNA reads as TGTGCCAGCAGTGAGGCAGGCGGGGGCAACTACGAGCAGTACTTC. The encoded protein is CASSEAGGGNYEQYF.

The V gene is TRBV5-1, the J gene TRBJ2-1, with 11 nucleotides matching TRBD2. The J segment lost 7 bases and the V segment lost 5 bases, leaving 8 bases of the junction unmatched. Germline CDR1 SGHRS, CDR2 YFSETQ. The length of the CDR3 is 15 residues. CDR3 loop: CASRSFSGGANEQFF. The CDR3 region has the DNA TGCGCCAGCAGAAGCTTTAGCGGGGGGGCAAATGAGCAGTTCTTC.

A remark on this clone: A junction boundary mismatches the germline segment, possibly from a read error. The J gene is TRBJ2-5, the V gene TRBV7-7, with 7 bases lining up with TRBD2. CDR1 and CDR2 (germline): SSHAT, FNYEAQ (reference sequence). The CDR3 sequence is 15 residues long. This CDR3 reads CASSLVGAGQETQYF. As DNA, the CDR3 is TGTGCTAGCAGCTTAGTTGGAGCGGGGCAAGAGACCCAGTACTTC.

DNA for the CDR3: TGTGCCAGCAGCTTAGAGCTAGTTTTTGGCGAGCAGTACTTC. It codes for CASSLELVFGEQYF. This rearrangement joins TRBV7-2 to TRBJ2-7, with D unresolved. Germline lookup yields CDR1 SGHTA and CDR2 FQGNSA. This CDR3 contains 14 residues. Between the trimmed V and J ends, which lost 1 base and 6 bases, there was a span of 13 bases. Supplemented by reference TRBV7-2 and TRBJ2-7, the full variable domain reads GAGVSQSPSNKVTEKGKDVELRCDPISGHTALYWYRQSLGQGLEFLIYFQGNSAPDKSGLPSDRFSAERTGGSVSTLTIQRTQQEDSAVYLCASSLELVFGEQYFGPGTRLTVT.

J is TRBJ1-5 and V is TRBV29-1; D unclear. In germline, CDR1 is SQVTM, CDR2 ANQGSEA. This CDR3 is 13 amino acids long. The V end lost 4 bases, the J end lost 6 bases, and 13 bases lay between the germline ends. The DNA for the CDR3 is TGCAGCGTTGGTCAAGGGAGGAGTCAGCCCCAGCATTTT. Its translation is CSVGQGRSQPQHF.

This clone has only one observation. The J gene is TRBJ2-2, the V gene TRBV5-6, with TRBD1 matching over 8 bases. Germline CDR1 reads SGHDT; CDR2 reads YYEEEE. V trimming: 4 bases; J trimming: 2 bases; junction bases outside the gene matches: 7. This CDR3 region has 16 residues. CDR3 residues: CASSDLTGDNTGELFF. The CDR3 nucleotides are TGTGCCAGCAGCGACCTGACAGGGGACAACACCGGGGAGCTGTTTTTT. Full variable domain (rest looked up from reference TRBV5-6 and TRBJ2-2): DAGVTQSPTHLIKTRGQQVTLRCSPKSGHDTVSWYQQALGQGPQFIFQYYEEEERQRGNFPDRFSGHQFPNYSSELNVNALLLGDSALYLCASSDLTGDNTGELFFGEGSRLTVL.

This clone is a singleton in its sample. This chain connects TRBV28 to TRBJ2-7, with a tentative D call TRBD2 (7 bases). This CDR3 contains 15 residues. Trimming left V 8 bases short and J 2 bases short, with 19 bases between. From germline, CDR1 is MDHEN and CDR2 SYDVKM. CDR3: CASENPGRGAYEQYF. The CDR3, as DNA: TGTGCCAGCGAAAACCCGGGGAGGGGGGCCTACGAGCAGTACTTC.

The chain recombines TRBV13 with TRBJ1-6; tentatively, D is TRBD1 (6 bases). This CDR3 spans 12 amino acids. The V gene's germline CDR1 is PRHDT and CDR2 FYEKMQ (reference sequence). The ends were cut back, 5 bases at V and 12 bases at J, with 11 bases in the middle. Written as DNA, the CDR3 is TGTGCCAGCAGCCATGACAGGAGACCCCTCCACTTT. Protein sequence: CASSHDRRPLHF. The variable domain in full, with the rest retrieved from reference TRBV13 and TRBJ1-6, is AAGVIQSPRHLIKEKRETATLKCYPIPRHDTVYWYQQGPGQDPQFLISFYEKMQSDKGSIPDRFSAQQFSDYHSELNMSSLELGDSALYFCASSHDRRPLHFGNGTRLTVT.

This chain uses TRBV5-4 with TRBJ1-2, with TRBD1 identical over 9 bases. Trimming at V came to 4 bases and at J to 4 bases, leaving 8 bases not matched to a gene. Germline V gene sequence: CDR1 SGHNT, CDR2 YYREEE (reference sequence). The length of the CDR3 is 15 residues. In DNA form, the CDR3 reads TGTGCCAGCAGCAAAGAACAGACAGGGGGCTATGGCTACACCTTC. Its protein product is CASSKEQTGGYGYTF.

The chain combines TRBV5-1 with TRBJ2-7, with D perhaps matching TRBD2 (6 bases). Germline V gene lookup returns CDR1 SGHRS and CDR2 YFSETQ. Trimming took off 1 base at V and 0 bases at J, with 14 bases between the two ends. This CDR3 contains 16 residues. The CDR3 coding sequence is TGCGCCAGCAGCTTGTTCGCGGGGCCGAGCTCCTACGAGCAGTACTTC. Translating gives CASSLFAGPSSYEQYF.